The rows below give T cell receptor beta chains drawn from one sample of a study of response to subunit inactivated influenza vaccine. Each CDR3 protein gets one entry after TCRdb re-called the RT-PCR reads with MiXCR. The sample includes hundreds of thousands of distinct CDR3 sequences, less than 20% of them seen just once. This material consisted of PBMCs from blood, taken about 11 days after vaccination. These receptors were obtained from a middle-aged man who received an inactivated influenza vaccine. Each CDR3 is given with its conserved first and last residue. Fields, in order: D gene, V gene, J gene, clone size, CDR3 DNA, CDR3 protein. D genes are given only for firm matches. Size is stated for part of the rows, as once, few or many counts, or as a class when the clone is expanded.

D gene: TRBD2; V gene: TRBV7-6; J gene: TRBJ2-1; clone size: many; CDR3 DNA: TGTGCCAGCAGCATTAGCGGGGGGGGCCTCAATGAGCAGTTCTTC; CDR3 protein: CASSISGGGLNEQFF
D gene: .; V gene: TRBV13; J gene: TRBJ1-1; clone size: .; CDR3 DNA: TGTGCCAGCAGTGGTTTCAGGACTGACACTGAAGCTTTCTTT; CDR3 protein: CASSGFRTDTEAFF
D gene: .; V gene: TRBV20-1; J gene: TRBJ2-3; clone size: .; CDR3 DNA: TGCAGTGCTAGGGGGGCGGCGCGGCACACAGATACGCAGTATTTT; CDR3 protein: CSARGAARHTDTQYF
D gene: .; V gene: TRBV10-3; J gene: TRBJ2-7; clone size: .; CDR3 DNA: TGTGCCATCAGTGATAGCCCAGGCCCCTACGAGCAGTACTTC; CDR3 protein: CAISDSPGPYEQYF
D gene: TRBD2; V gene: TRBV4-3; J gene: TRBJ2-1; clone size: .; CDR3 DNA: TGCGCCAGCAGCCCCGACCCAGGGAGCGGGAGCTACAATGAGCAGTTCTTC; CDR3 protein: CASSPDPGSGSYNEQFF
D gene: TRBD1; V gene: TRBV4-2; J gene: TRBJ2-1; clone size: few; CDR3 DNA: TGTGCCAGCAGCCAGAATGCCGGGACAGACAACGCCTACAATGAGCAGTTCTTC; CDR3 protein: CASSQNAGTDNAYNEQFF
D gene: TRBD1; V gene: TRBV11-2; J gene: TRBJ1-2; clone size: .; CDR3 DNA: TGTGCCAGCAGCTTAGTAGGACAGGGCCAACCATCAGATGGCTACACCTTC; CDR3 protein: CASSLVGQGQPSDGYTF
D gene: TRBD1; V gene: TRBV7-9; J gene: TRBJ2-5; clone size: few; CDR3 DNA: TGTGCCAGCAGCTTACATCCGGGACAGGGGTTGGAGACCCAGTACTTC; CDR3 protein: CASSLHPGQGLETQYF
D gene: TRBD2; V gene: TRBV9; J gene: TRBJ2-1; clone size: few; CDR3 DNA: TGTGCCAGCAGCGTAGGAGGTTGGCTAGCGGACAATGAGCAGTTCTTC; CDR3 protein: CASSVGGWLADNEQFF
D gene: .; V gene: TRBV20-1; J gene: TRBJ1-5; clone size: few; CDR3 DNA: TGCAGTGCTCACGGGTCTTATAGCAATCAGCCCCAGCATTTT; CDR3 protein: CSAHGSYSNQPQHF
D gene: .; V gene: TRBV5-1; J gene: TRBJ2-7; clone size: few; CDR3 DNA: TGCGCCAGCAGCTTGGAGTTGAGCGCAGTGGAGCAGTACTTC; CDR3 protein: CASSLELSAVEQYF
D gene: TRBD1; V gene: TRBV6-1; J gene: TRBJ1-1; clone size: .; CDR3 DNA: TGTGCCAGCAGTGCACGACAGGGAAGGAACACTGAAGCTTTCTTT; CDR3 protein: CASSARQGRNTEAFF
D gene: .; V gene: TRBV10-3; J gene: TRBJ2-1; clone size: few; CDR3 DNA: TGTGCCATCAGAGCACCTGAGGCCGACAATGAGCAGTTCTTC; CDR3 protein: CAIRAPEADNEQFF
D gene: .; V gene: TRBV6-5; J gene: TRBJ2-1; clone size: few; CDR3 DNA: TGTGCCAGCAGTTATCCCACCCACGGGGGGCAAAGCTCCTACAATGAGCAGTTCTTC; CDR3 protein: CASSYPTHGGQSSYNEQFF
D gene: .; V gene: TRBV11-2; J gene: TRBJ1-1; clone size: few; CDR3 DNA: TGTGCCAGCAGCCCCCTGGAGGGGTGGAGCACTGAAGCTTTCTTT; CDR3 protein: CASSPLEGWSTEAFF
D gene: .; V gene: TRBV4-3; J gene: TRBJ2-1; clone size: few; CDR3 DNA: TGCGCCAGCAGCCACAGCGGGCACAATGAGCAGTTCTTC; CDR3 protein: CASSHSGHNEQFF
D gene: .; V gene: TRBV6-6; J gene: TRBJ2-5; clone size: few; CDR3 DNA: TGTGCCAGCAGTTACGATTGGGAGACCCAGTACTTC; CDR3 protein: CASSYDWETQYF
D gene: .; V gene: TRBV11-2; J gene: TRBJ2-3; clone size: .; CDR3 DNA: TGTGCCAGCAGCCCCTCTGTAAAGGGGCTACTCACAGATACGCAGTATTTT; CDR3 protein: CASSPSVKGLLTDTQYF
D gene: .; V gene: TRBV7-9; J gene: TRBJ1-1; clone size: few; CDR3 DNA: TGTGCCAGCAGCTATTCCCTAGGGCAGGTTGAAGCTTTCTTT; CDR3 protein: CASSYSLGQVEAFF
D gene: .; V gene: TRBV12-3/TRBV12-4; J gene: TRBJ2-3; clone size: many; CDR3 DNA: TGTGCCAGCACCTGGACACACAGCACAGATACGCAGTATTTT; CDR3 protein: CASTWTHSTDTQYF
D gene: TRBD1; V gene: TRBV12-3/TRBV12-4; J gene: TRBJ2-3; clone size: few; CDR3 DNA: TGTGCCAGCAGTCGAAAAGGACAGGGGGCCGGAGATACGCAGTATTTT; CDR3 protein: CASSRKGQGAGDTQYF
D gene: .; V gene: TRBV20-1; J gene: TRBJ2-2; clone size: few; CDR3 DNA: TGCAGTGCTTCCCGGACACAGAACACCGGGGAGCTGTTTTTT; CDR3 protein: CSASRTQNTGELFF
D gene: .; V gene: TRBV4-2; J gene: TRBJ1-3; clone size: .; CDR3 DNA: TGTGCCAGCAGCCAAGGGGAGAGCTCTGGAAACACCATATATTTT; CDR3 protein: CASSQGESSGNTIYF
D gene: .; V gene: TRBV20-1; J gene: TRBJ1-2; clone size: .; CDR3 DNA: TGCAGTGCTAGACGGGTCAGGGATCCAGGCTACACCTTC; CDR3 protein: CSARRVRDPGYTF
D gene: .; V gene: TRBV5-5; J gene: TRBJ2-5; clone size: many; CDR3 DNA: TGTGCCAGCAGTCCTGGGGTGACCCAGTACTTC; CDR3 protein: CASSPGVTQYF
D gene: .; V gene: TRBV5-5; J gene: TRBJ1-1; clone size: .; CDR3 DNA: TGTGCCAGCAGCTTGGGAGTCAGCTTATACATGAACACTGAAGCTTTCTTT; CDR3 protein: CASSLGVSLYMNTEAFF
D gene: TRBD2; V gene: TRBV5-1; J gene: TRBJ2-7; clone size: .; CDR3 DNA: TGCGCCAGCAGCTTCTTACTAGCGGGAGGCGAGCAGTACTTC; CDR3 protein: CASSFLLAGGEQYF
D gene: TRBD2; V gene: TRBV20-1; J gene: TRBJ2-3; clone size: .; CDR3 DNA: TGCAGTGCTAGTGGGACTAGCGGGTCGCCAGATACGCAGTATTTT; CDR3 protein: CSASGTSGSPDTQYF
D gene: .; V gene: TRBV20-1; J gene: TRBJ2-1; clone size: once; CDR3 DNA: TGCAGTGCTAGACCATCCGCTATAGGGCCTTCCGCGGACTACAATGAGCAGTTCTTC; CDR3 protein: CSARPSAIGPSADYNEQFF
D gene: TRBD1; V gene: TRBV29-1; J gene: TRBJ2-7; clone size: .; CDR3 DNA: TGCAGCGTTGTGGCCCAGGGGGCAGGCGAGCAGTACTTC; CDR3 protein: CSVVAQGAGEQYF
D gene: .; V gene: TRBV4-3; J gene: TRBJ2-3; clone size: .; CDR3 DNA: TGCGCCAGCAGCCAAGATGAAGGGGCTGTCTTAGATACGCAGTATTTT; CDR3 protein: CASSQDEGAVLDTQYF
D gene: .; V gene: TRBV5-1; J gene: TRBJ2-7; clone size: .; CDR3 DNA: TGCGCCAGCAGCGTGCAGGGTAACGAGCAGTACTTC; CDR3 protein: CASSVQGNEQYF